Following are 9 T cell receptor beta chains from one sample sequenced in a study of blood T cell repertoires in COVID-19. Sequencing was performed with immunoSEQ multiplex PCR; in TCRdb, only in-frame clones are kept and a portion is missing. Among tens of thousands of clones listed, 89% were seen once. Specimen: peripheral blood. The source is a man aged 45-65 years with active COVID-19.

The chain recombines TRBV7-2 with TRBJ2-5; D is ambiguous. CDR3 length: 12 residues. V shed 1 base and J shed 9 bases, with 9 bases lying between them. The germline V gene encodes CDR1 SGHTA and CDR2 FQGNSA. The CDR3 DNA is TGTGCCAGCAGCTTAGTGGCCGAGGCCCAGTACTTC. Protein sequence: CASSLVAEAQYF.

This rearrangement joins TRBV30 to TRBJ2-3; TRBD1 matches at 8 bases. Germline V CDR1 and CDR2: GTSNPN, SVGIG (reference sequence). J gave up 2 bases and V 0 bases, and 4 bases lay outside the gene matches. The CDR3 has 15 amino acids. Written as DNA, the CDR3 is TGTGCCTGGAGTGTGACAGGGGTTTACACAGATACGCAGTATTTT. Residues: CAWSVTGVYTDTQYF.

The chain has TRBV23-1 and TRBJ1-3; D is ambiguous. TRBV23-1 is filed as an ORF, its function uncertain. The CDR3 is 16 residues long. Trimming stripped 1 base from V and 3 bases from J, with 13 bases between. The CDR3 sequence: CASSQLRGGNGNTIYF. The CDR3 region has the DNA TGCGCCAGCAGTCAATTGCGGGGTGGAAATGGAAACACCATATATTTT.

The chain combines TRBV19 with TRBJ2-3, with 9 bases aligning to TRBD2. CDR1 LNHDA and CDR2 SQIVND come from the germline V gene (reference sequence). The CDR3 spans 15 residues. Trimming at V came to 4 bases and at J to 3 bases, leaving 5 bases not matched to a gene. CDR3 bases: TGTGCCAGTAGTACCAAGGGACTAGCAACAGATACGCAGTATTTT. It encodes CASSTKGLATDTQYF.

The chain employs TRBV19 and TRBJ1-5, with D uncertain. Germline V CDR1 and CDR2: LNHDA, SQIVND (reference sequence). Between the trimmed V and J ends, which lost 7 bases and 3 bases, there was a span of 16 bases. This CDR3 contains 15 residues. The CDR3 here is CASNPRVSNNQPQHF. The DNA for the CDR3 is TGTGCCAGTAACCCCCGGGTCAGTAACAATCAGCCCCAGCATTTT.

This clone was counted between two and nine times. J is TRBJ2-3 and V is TRBV27; 11 nucleotides line up with TRBD2. Germline V gives CDR1 MNHEY, CDR2 SMNVEV (reference sequence). The junction had 12 bases not matched to a gene; V was cut back by 6 bases and J by 4 bases. The CDR3 is made up of 17 amino acids. In nucleotides, the CDR3 is TGTGCCAGCAGCACTCGGACTAGCGGGCCGAGGGCAGATACGCAGTATTTT. Its translation: CASSTRTSGPRADTQYF.

V and J are TRBV6-2 or TRBV6-3 and TRBJ2-2; 11 bases match TRBD1. The germline CDR1 and CDR2 sequences are MNHEY and SVGEGT. With V trimmed by 6 bases and J by 4 bases, 10 bases remained unmatched. CDR3 length: 17 residues. In DNA, the CDR3 is TGTGCCAGCAGCTTACGTGGGGGGACAGGGGGCACCGGGGAGCTGTTTTTT. It is translated as CASSLRGGTGGTGELFF.

The gene calls are TRBV7-2 and TRBJ2-3, with 7 bases matching TRBD2. Trimming took 4 bases from V and 5 from J; bases not matched to a gene: 12. This CDR3 spans 16 amino acids. The V gene's germline CDR1 is SGHTA and CDR2 FQGNSA. The CDR3: CASSSPWREGLDTQYF. The CDR3 DNA follows: TGTGCCAGCAGCTCCCCCTGGAGGGAGGGCCTAGATACGCAGTATTTT.

This rearrangement joins TRBV6-6 to TRBJ1-6; 10 positions agree with TRBD1. Germline V gives CDR1 MNHNY, CDR2 SVGAGI (reference sequence). The CDR3 contains 15 residues. Unmatched junction bases numbered 7, after V lost 6 bases and J lost 8 bases. CDR3 sequence: CASSDRGLRDSPLHF. The CDR3 DNA is TGTGCCAGCAGCGACAGGGGGCTCAGGGATTCACCCCTCCACTTT.